These T cell receptor beta chains were read from a single sample in a study of control samples from healthy donors and cancer patients. The assay was immunoSEQ multiplex PCR, and TCRdb's table has in-frame clones only and misses some. The sample carries 130,000 or so clones, roughly 92% recorded once. The sample consisted of blood. The origin of the receptors is a man younger than 35 in good health. Each CDR3 is given with its conserved first and last residue. A D gene is named only where the DNA matches it firmly. Clone size is not always given. Where it is, it says once, few, many or a class for expanded clones.

cdr3_aa cdr3_nt clone_size v_call d_call j_call
CASRRTTGVNEKLFF TGTGCCAGCAGGAGAACCACAGGGGTTAATGAAAAACTGTTTTTT NA TRBV6-5 TRBD1 TRBJ1-4
CASGPTVYEQYF TGTGCTAGTGGTCCCACAGTTTACGAGCAGTACTTC few TRBV12-5 NA TRBJ2-7
CASSEQGEETQYF TGTGCCAGCAGCGAACAGGGGGAAGAGACCCAGTACTTC NA TRBV7-6 TRBD1 TRBJ2-5
CASSIRTGDWNTEAFF TGTGCCAGCAGCATCAGGACAGGGGACTGGAACACTGAAGCTTTCTTT NA TRBV5-5 TRBD1 TRBJ1-1
CASSPSRTGGIEQYF TGTGCCAGCAGTCCAAGTAGGACAGGGGGTATCGAGCAGTACTTC NA TRBV11-2 TRBD1 TRBJ2-7
CASSLVRGHVTDTQYF TGTGCCAGCAGCTTAGTGAGAGGCCATGTCACAGATACGCAGTATTTT NA TRBV11-2 NA TRBJ2-3
CASSVAGQGDKLFF TGTGCCAGCAGCGTAGCTGGGCAGGGGGATAAACTGTTTTTT NA TRBV9 TRBD1 TRBJ1-4
CASSNRDRVYEQYF TGTGCCAGCTCAAACCGGGACAGGGTTTACGAGCAGTACTTC NA TRBV18 TRBD1 TRBJ2-7
CASSYGVPYEQYF TGTGCCAGCAGTTACGGTGTACCCTACGAGCAGTACTTC NA TRBV6-5 NA TRBJ2-7
CASSLDGDYGYTF TGTGCCAGCAGTTTGGACGGGGACTATGGCTACACCTTC NA TRBV12-3/TRBV12-4 NA TRBJ1-2
CATSEGSMNQPQHF TGTGCCACCAGTGAAGGCAGCATGAATCAGCCCCAGCATTTT NA TRBV24-1 NA TRBJ1-5
CASSHSRGDTEAFF TGTGCCAGCTCCCACAGTCGGGGGGACACTGAAGCTTTCTTT NA TRBV18 NA TRBJ1-1
CASSLGTASETQYF TGTGCCAGCAGCTTAGGGACAGCCTCAGAGACCCAGTACTTC NA TRBV5-5 TRBD1 TRBJ2-5
CASSVGGAGGGTGELFF TGTGCCAGCAGCGTAGGAGGGGCAGGGGGAGGAACCGGGGAGCTGTTTTTT NA TRBV9 NA TRBJ2-2
CASNHPGHSLYEQYF TGTGCCAGCAACCATCCGGGCCACTCCCTATACGAGCAGTACTTC NA TRBV2 NA TRBJ2-7
CASSLAAVTQKGYTF TGTGCCAGCAGCTTGGCGGCTGTTACCCAGAAGGGCTACACCTTC NA TRBV5-6 NA TRBJ1-2
CASRDPGHYEQYF TGTGCCAGCAGAGACCCGGGCCACTACGAGCAGTACTTC NA TRBV6-5 NA TRBJ2-7
CFGLAGAFNTGELFF TGCTTCGGACTAGCGGGGGCCTTCAACACCGGGGAGCTGTTTTTT NA TRBV10-2 TRBD2 TRBJ2-2
CASTPRGLSTDTQYF TGTGCCAGCACCCCCCGGGGCCTCAGCACAGATACGCAGTATTTT NA TRBV27 NA TRBJ2-3
CASGLVRHNEQFF TGTGCTAGTGGTTTGGTACGCCACAATGAGCAGTTCTTC NA TRBV12-5 NA TRBJ2-1
CSVLTSTDEAFF TGCAGCGTTCTAACCTCGACAGATGAAGCTTTCTTT NA TRBV29-1 NA TRBJ1-1
CASSLGQGGEQYF TGCGCCAGCAGCTTGGGACAGGGCGGGGAGCAGTACTTC NA TRBV5-1 TRBD1 TRBJ2-7
CSVESLGTSGGHQETQYF TGCAGCGTTGAATCCCTCGGGACTAGCGGGGGGCACCAAGAGACCCAGTACTTC NA TRBV29-1 TRBD2 TRBJ2-5
CASSTRRSANYGYTF TGTGCTAGTAGTACCAGGAGGTCAGCCAACTATGGCTACACCTTC NA TRBV12-5 NA TRBJ1-2
CATSVSTGPILSNTEAFF TGTGCCACCAGTGTATCGACAGGCCCCATTCTATCGAACACTGAAGCTTTCTTT NA TRBV24-1 NA TRBJ1-1
CAISQSPLTSSGNTIYF TGTGCCATCAGTCAAAGCCCCCTAACAAGCTCTGGAAACACCATATATTTT NA TRBV10-3 NA TRBJ1-3
CATSSDASVYGYTF TGTGCCACCAGCAGTGATGCCAGCGTCTATGGCTACACCTTC NA TRBV15 NA TRBJ1-2
CASSPGGYEQYF TGTGCCAGCAGCCCCGGTGGCTACGAGCAGTACTTC NA TRBV6-5 NA TRBJ2-7
CASRKDRGGETQYF TGTGCCAGCAGAAAGGACAGGGGAGGGGAGACCCAGTACTTC NA TRBV7-2 TRBD1 TRBJ2-5
CAISLRRVNTEAFF TGTGCCATCAGTCTGAGACGGGTGAACACTGAAGCTTTCTTT NA TRBV10-3 NA TRBJ1-1
CASSTSLPGNRVNYGYTF TGTGCCAGCAGCACCTCATTGCCCGGGAACAGGGTCAACTATGGCTACACCTTC NA TRBV11-2 NA TRBJ1-2